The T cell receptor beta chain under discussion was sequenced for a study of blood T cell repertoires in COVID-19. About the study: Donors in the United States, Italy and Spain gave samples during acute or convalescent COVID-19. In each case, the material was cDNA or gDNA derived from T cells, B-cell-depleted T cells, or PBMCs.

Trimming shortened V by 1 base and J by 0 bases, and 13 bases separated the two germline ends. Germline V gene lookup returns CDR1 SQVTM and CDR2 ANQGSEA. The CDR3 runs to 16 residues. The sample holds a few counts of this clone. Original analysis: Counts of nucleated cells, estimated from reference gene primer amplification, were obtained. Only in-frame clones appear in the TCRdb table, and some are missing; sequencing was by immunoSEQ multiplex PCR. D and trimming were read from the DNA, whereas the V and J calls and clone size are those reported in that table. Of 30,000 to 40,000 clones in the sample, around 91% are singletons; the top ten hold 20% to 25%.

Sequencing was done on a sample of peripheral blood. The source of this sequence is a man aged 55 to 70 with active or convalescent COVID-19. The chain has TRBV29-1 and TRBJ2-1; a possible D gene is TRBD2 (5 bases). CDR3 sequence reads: CSVEAQRLSSYNEQFF. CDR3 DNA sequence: TGCAGCGTTGAAGCTCAGCGGTTAAGCTCCTACAATGAGCAGTTCTTC.